This is a list of T cell receptor beta chains from one sample in a study of cytomegalovirus exposure and HLA in healthy donors. Profiled with immunoSEQ multiplex PCR; TCRdb holds only in-frame clones, not every one. The table lists a few hundred thousand clones, over 75% of them singletons, with 0.9% to 1% in the top ten. The sequenced sample consisted of PBMCs. Receptors were obtained from a man younger than 40 in good health and CMV-seronegative. Both conserved end residues are part of each CDR3. The D gene is left open where the match is weak. The listing skips clone size in some rows; elsewhere it reads once, few, many or a size class.

>TRBD2|.|TRBJ2-3|TRBV4-3
TGCGCCAGCAGCCAGAGGACTAGCGGGGGTGGCACAGATACGCAGTATTTT
CASSQRTSGGGTDTQYF
>TRBD2|.|TRBJ2-7|TRBV10-3
TGTGCCATCAGTGAGTCGCGGGGGTCCGCCTACGAGCAGTACTTC
CAISESRGSAYEQYF
>.|.|TRBJ2-2|TRBV7-9
TGTGCCAGCAGCTCTGACGGGTTGAACACCGGGGAGCTGTTTTTT
CASSSDGLNTGELFF
>.|once|TRBJ2-3|TRBV7-9
TGTGCCAGCAGTGTCGGGCAGGGTACCGCAGATACGCAGTATTTT
CASSVGQGTADTQYF
>TRBD1|.|TRBJ2-7|TRBV6-6
TGTGCCAGCAGTTACTCGGACAGGGGACCCGAGCAGTACTTC
CASSYSDRGPEQYF
>TRBD1|once|TRBJ1-2|TRBV5-6
TGTGCCAGCAGCCCCGGACAGGGGGCTTACTATGGCTACACCTTC
CASSPGQGAYYGYTF
>.|.|TRBJ2-3|TRBV6-6
TGTGCCAGCAGTTCCCCCTCCGAGGGTGGCGATACGCAGTATTTT
CASSSPSEGGDTQYF
>.|.|TRBJ1-1|TRBV6-6
TGTGCCAGCAGCCCCACTTGGAGCTCTATCACTGAAGCTTTCTTT
CASSPTWSSITEAFF
>TRBD2|.|TRBJ2-1|TRBV7-9
TGTGCCAGCAGCCTCCGACTAGCGGGGGCCCTCGGTGAGCAGTTCTTC
CASSLRLAGALGEQFF
>.|.|TRBJ1-1|TRBV5-1
TGCGCCAGCAGCTTGGATACACCAGGTTTGCACTTTTTCCAAGCTTTCTTT
CASSLDTPGLHFFQAFF
>TRBD1|.|TRBJ1-1|TRBV4-1
TGCGCCAGCAGCCAGGGACAGGGGATTGACACTGAAGCTTTCTTT
CASSQGQGIDTEAFF
>.|.|TRBJ1-1|TRBV6-4
TGTGCCAGCTCCGCCGGTGGGGGCTCTACTGAAGCTTTCTTT
CASSAGGGSTEAFF
>TRBD1|.|TRBJ1-1|TRBV6-5
TGTGCCAGCAGTTACACAGGGGGCACTGAAGCTTTCTTT
CASSYTGGTEAFF
>TRBD1|.|TRBJ2-3|TRBV6-4
TGTGCCAGCAGTGGCAACCGGGACAGGGGGACAGATACGCAGTATTTT
CASSGNRDRGTDTQYF
>.|.|TRBJ2-3|TRBV10-3
TGTGCCATCAGTGATCCTGCGCCGTTGACTAGCACAGATACGCAGTATTTT
CAISDPAPLTSTDTQYF
>.|.|TRBJ1-1|TRBV18
TGTGCCAGCTCACCACTCGAAACAGAAACTGAAGCTTTCTTT
CASSPLETETEAFF
>.|.|TRBJ2-4|TRBV29-1
TGCAGCGTTGCTTCAGGGAACGTAGGCGGGGAGCCCATTCAGTACTTC
CSVASGNVGGEPIQYF
>.|.|TRBJ2-5|TRBV20-1
TGCAGTGCTAGAGCCCGGGACTCCCAGTACTTC
CSARARDSQYF
>.|.|TRBJ2-1|TRBV7-8
TGTGCCAGCAGCGAGTTTTGGGAGCAGTTCTTC
CASSEFWEQFF
>TRBD2|.|TRBJ2-2|TRBV5-1
TGCGCCAGCAGCACCCGTGGCGGGGGGGCCGCCGGGGAGCTGTTTTTT
CASSTRGGGAAGELFF